The 29 T cell receptor beta chains below come from one sample, sequenced in a study of CD8+ T cells in alopecia areata. The sample's treatment: oral pan-JAK inhibitor, 5-10 mg twice daily. cDNA reverse transcribed from extracted RNA served as the sequencing template. Some clones are missing from TCRdb's copy, which holds only in-frame ones; the method was immunoSEQ multiplex PCR. The sample records 150,000 to 200,000 clones, less than 70% being singletons. The sample in question was CD4+ T cells sorted from blood, obtained between weeks 47 and 50, from a patient treated with tofacitinib. Receptor source: a human donor with alopecia areata.

The chain combines TRBV29-1 with TRBJ2-5; D perhaps matches TRBD2 (6 bases). The V end was cut by 5 bases, the J end by 7 bases, with 20 bases between. CDR1 is SQVTM, CDR2 ANQGSEA, per germline. The CDR3 length is 14 residues. This chain's CDR3 is CSVSIEAMGGTQYF. In nucleotides, the CDR3 is TGCAGCGTTTCGATAGAGGCCATGGGGGGGACCCAGTACTTC.

The V and J genes are TRBV6-5 and TRBJ1-5, with 10 nucleotides matching TRBD1. With 4 bases clipped from V and 7 bases from J, the junction kept 4 bases outside the gene matches. The CDR3 is made up of 14 amino acids. Germline CDR1 and CDR2: MNHEY and SVGAGI. This CDR3 reads CASSSGQGGQPQHF. The CDR3 nucleotides are TGTGCCAGCAGTTCAGGACAGGGGGGACAGCCCCAGCATTTT.

The V and J genes are TRBV19 and TRBJ2-7; tentatively, D is TRBD1 (6 bases). CDR3 size: 13 residues. Germline CDR1 and CDR2: LNHDA and SQIVND (reference sequence). V was shortened by 5 bases and J by 3 bases, with 11 bases between the two germline ends. CDR3 DNA: TGTGCCAGTAGTTGGCAGGGGAGCTACGAGCAGTACTTC. Its translation is CASSWQGSYEQYF.

The V gene is TRBV7-9, the J gene TRBJ1-5, with TRBD1 matching over 7 bases. Germline trimming cut 5 bases from V and 6 bases from J; bases unmatched to any gene: 4. Germline V gene sequence: CDR1 SEHNR, CDR2 FQNEAQ (reference sequence). The CDR3 has 13 residues. The CDR3 here is CASSPQGVQPQHF. The CDR3 nucleotides read TGTGCCAGCAGCCCCCAGGGGGTTCAGCCCCAGCATTTT.

The chain combines TRBV4-3 with TRBJ2-1; D is unclear. Trimming left V 4 bases short and J 3 bases short, with 13 bases between. Germline CDR1 LGHNA, CDR2 YSLEER. The CDR3 has 15 residues. In DNA form, the CDR3 reads TGCGCCAGCAGCCGGAACAATGACTTCTACAATGAGCAGTTCTTC. It specifies CASSRNNDFYNEQFF.

This clone was detected once. V usage is TRBV29-1 and J usage is TRBJ2-5; D remains unclear. V lost 6 bases to trimming and J lost 5 bases, with 10 bases between them. CDR3 length equals 11 residues. Germline CDR1 reads SQVTM; CDR2 reads ANQGSEA. CDR3 amino acids: CSVDGWETQYF. Written as DNA, the CDR3 is TGCAGCGTGGACGGGTGGGAGACCCAGTACTTC.

The chain has TRBV30 and TRBJ2-2; no definite D call. The CDR3 sequence is 13 residues long. Looked up from germline, CDR1 is GTSNPN and CDR2 is SVGIG (reference sequence). V was trimmed by 4 bases and J by 1 base, leaving 7 bases between them. CDR3 nucleotides: TGTGCCTGGATCCACAGGAACACCGGGGAGCTGTTTTTT. Amino acids: CAWIHRNTGELFF.

A few counts support this clone. The chain combines TRBV28 with TRBJ2-7; D is unresolved. Trimming removed 4 bases from V and 2 bases from J, with 9 bases in between. In germline, CDR1 is MDHEN, CDR2 SYDVKM. This CDR3 spans 13 amino acids. This CDR3 is CASSSPAAYEQYF. The CDR3 coding sequence is TGTGCCAGCAGTTCCCCGGCCGCCTACGAGCAGTACTTC.

The chain carries TRBV18 and TRBJ1-1; unclear D gene. This CDR3 has 13 residues. The V gene's germline CDR1 is KGHSH and CDR2 LQKENI. Trimming took off 4 bases at V and 1 base at J, with 7 bases between the two ends. CDR3 nucleotides: TGTGCCAGCTCACAGAATGCGAACACTGAAGCTTTCTTT. Translation gives CASSQNANTEAFF. Complete variable domain (other parts from reference TRBV18 and TRBJ1-1): NAGVMQNPRHLVRRRGQEARLRCSPMKGHSHVYWYRQLPEEGLKFMVYLQKENIIDESGMPKERFSAEFPKEGPSILRIQQVVRGDSAAYFCASSQNANTEAFFGQGTRLTVV.

CDR3 in amino acids: CASSFQGSTGELFF. The CDR3, as DNA: TGTGCCAGCAGTTTCCAGGGGAGCACCGGGGAGCTGTTTTTT. The chain joins TRBV25-1 to TRBJ2-2, with a weak D call TRBD1 (6 bases). From germline, CDR1 is MGHDK and CDR2 SYGVNS. The CDR3 has 14 residues. V lost 5 bases and J 4 bases, leaving 11 bases between the germline ends.

The V gene is TRBV4-3, the J gene TRBJ1-6; no clear D gene. This CDR3 comprises 17 residues. V lost 1 base and J 8 bases, leaving 18 bases between the germline ends. Germline V gene data show CDR1 as LGHNA and CDR2 as YSLEER. The CDR3 spells CASSQALGGRSDSPLHF. CDR3 coding DNA: TGCGCCAGCAGCCAAGCTTTAGGTGGAAGAAGTGATTCACCCCTCCACTTT.

The gene calls are TRBV9 and TRBJ2-3; 11 bases fit TRBD1. This CDR3 is built from 14 residues. Trimming cost V 3 bases and J 4 bases; bases outside gene matches: 1. Germline CDR1 and CDR2: SGDLS and YYNGEE. This chain's CDR3 is CASSGGQGADTQYF. CDR3 sequence (DNA): TGTGCCAGCAGCGGGGGACAGGGGGCAGATACGCAGTATTTT.

The V and J genes are TRBV5-1 and TRBJ2-7, with 7 positions matching TRBD1. J gave up 9 bases and V 10 bases, and 10 bases lay outside the gene matches. CDR1 SGHRS and CDR2 YFSETQ come from the germline V gene. CDR3 length: 11 residues. In DNA form, the CDR3 reads TGCGCCGTCGGGACAGCTCTACCGCAGTACTTC. Translating it yields CAVGTALPQYF.

This clone was counted between two and nine times. J is TRBJ2-4 and V is TRBV19; 7 bases are shared with TRBD1. The CDR3 has 13 amino acids. CDR1 and CDR2 (germline): LNHDA, SQIVND (reference sequence). The V gene end was trimmed by 0 bases and the J gene end by 9 bases; junction bases not matched to a gene: 2. Here the CDR3 DNA reads TGTGCCAGTAGTATAGAACAGGGGCCCATTCAGTACTTC. Translating it yields CASSIEQGPIQYF.

The chain recombines TRBV30 with TRBJ2-7; a weak D match, TRBD1 (5 bases). V lost 2 bases to trimming and J lost 2 bases, with 10 bases between them. The CDR3 extends over 13 amino acids. Germline V lookup: CDR1 GTSNPN, CDR2 SVGIG (reference sequence). The CDR3 sequence is CAWSRIGAYEQYF. The CDR3 DNA reads TGTGCCTGGAGTCGGATAGGGGCCTACGAGCAGTACTTC.

This rearrangement joins TRBV19 to TRBJ1-5, with a weak D call TRBD1 (5 bases). CDR1 and CDR2 (germline): LNHDA, SQIVND (reference sequence). The length of the CDR3 is 14 residues. The V end lost 3 bases, the J end lost 3 bases, and 9 bases lay between the germline ends. The CDR3 sequence: CASSIQQANQPQHF. For the CDR3, the DNA is TGTGCCAGTAGTATTCAACAGGCCAATCAGCCCCAGCATTTT. The complete variable domain, with remaining parts taken from reference TRBV19 and TRBJ1-5, reads DGGITQSPKYLFRKEGQNVTLSCEQNLNHDAMYWYRQDPGQGLRLIYYSQIVNDFQKGDIAEGYSVSREKKESFPLTVTSAQKNPTAFYLCASSIQQANQPQHFGDGTRLSIL.

V and J are TRBV5-1 and TRBJ1-1; the D is unclear. V was pared by 0 bases and J by 10 bases, with 13 bases between. The CDR3 sequence is 13 residues long. Germline V gene lookup returns CDR1 SGHRS and CDR2 YFSETQ. DNA of the CDR3: TGCGCCAGCAGCTTGGGTGCAGCCCACGGAGCTTTCTTT. Translated: CASSLGAAHGAFF.

As regards this clone: Other DNA variants within this sample encode the same CDR3. J is TRBJ2-3 and V is TRBV30, with no clear D. CDR1 GTSNPN and CDR2 SVGIG come from the germline V gene (reference sequence). V was trimmed by 0 bases and J by 6 bases, leaving 4 bases between them. The CDR3 is 11 residues long. In DNA form, the CDR3 reads TGTGCCTGGAGTGTACCGGATACGCAGTATTTT. Translation gives CAWSVPDTQYF.

This clone has a single count. CDR3 loop: CSVVQTGGYTF. CDR3 DNA sequence: TGCAGCGTCGTCCAGACAGGCGGCTACACCTTC. The chain recombines TRBV29-1 with TRBJ1-2; D might be TRBD1 (6 bases). The CDR3 covers 11 residues. Trimming left V 6 bases short and J 8 bases short, with 13 bases between. Germline V gene lookup returns CDR1 SQVTM and CDR2 ANQGSEA. Using reference TRBV29-1 and TRBJ1-2 for the parts outside the CDR3, the full variable domain is SAVISQKPSRDICQRGTSLTIQCQVDSQVTMMFWYRQQPGQSLTLIATANQGSEATYESGFVIDKFPISRPNLTFSTLTVSNMSPEDSSIYLCSVVQTGGYTFGSGTRLTVV.

The CDR3 sequence: CSVPTGGRGYTF. In nucleotides, the CDR3 is TGCAGCGTCCCGACGGGAGGTAGGGGCTACACCTTC. The V gene is TRBV29-1, the J gene TRBJ1-2, with D hard to call. Deletions cut 6 bases from V and 8 bases from J, with 16 bases between. CDR3 size: 12 residues. Germline V lookup: CDR1 SQVTM, CDR2 ANQGSEA.

The chain is built from TRBV19 and TRBJ1-1; D remains unclear. Deletions cut 9 bases from V and 0 bases from J, with 17 bases between. CDR3 length equals 15 residues. The V gene's germline CDR1 is LNHDA and CDR2 SQIVND (reference sequence). The CDR3 is CASHRGFEMNTEAFF. The CDR3 bases are TGTGCCAGCCACCGCGGATTCGAGATGAACACTGAAGCTTTCTTT.

The rearrangement uses TRBV5-1 and TRBJ2-4, with unresolved D. The CDR3 has 15 amino acids. Germline lookup yields CDR1 SGHRS and CDR2 YFSETQ. The V gene lost 1 base and the J gene lost 9 bases, with 17 bases spanning the gap. CDR3 sequence reads: CASSLSGPGGGIQYF. CDR3 DNA: TGCGCCAGCAGCTTGTCCGGACCGGGTGGCGGCATTCAGTACTTC.

This clone was observed a handful of times. The chain employs TRBV29-1 and TRBJ2-7; D tentatively reads TRBD1 or TRBD2 (5 bases each). CDR3 length: 13 residues. V lost 7 bases and J 6 bases, leaving 19 bases between the germline ends. The germline V gene encodes CDR1 SQVTM and CDR2 ANQGSEA. The CDR3 nucleotides are TGCAGCGCCTTCAGGGAAACCGGAGGCGAGCAGTACTTC. This sequence encodes CSAFRETGGEQYF.

The chain combines TRBV6-6 with TRBJ2-7; 10 bases match TRBD1. There are 14 residues in the CDR3. The V and J ends lost 5 bases and 0 bases, in that order; junction bases with no gene match: 1. Germline CDR1 MNHNY, CDR2 SVGAGI (reference sequence). CDR3 bases: TGTGCCAGCAGTCGGACAGGGGGCTCCTACGAGCAGTACTTC. Its translation is CASSRTGGSYEQYF.

V is TRBV28 and J is TRBJ1-1; D unresolved. The CDR3 has 13 amino acids. With 6 bases removed from V and 0 bases from J, the gap between germline ends came to 8 bases. Germline V gives CDR1 MDHEN, CDR2 SYDVKM. The CDR3, as DNA: TGTGCCAGCAGCCCCGTATTGAACACTGAAGCTTTCTTT. Translated, it gives CASSPVLNTEAFF.

Notes on this clone: Other DNA sequences in this sample translate to the same CDR3. The chain has TRBV5-6 and TRBJ1-2; maybe TRBD1 (5 bases). V was clipped by 2 bases and J by 3 bases, with 8 bases between them. There are 13 residues in the CDR3. Looked up from germline, CDR1 is SGHDT and CDR2 is YYEEEE. This CDR3 is CASSFGRDYGYTF. In DNA form, the CDR3 reads TGTGCCAGCAGCTTCGGCAGGGACTATGGCTACACCTTC.

This sequence joins TRBV27 and TRBJ1-5; D call uncertain. The CDR3 extends over 14 amino acids. With 1 base removed from V and 0 bases from J, the gap between germline ends came to 4 bases. Germline assignment: CDR1 MNHEY and CDR2 SMNVEV (reference sequence). CDR3 in DNA: TGTGCCAGCAGTTTATACGGTAGCAATCAGCCCCAGCATTTT. Translation: CASSLYGSNQPQHF.

The chain carries TRBV5-1 and TRBJ2-5; tentatively, D is TRBD2 (5 bases). Between the trimmed V and J ends, which lost 4 bases and 4 bases, there was a span of 14 bases. The CDR3 consists of 14 residues. The germline V gene encodes CDR1 SGHRS and CDR2 YFSETQ. The CDR3 DNA sequence: TGCGCCAGCAGCCTACGGGGATCTGTAGAGACCCAGTACTTC. It translates to CASSLRGSVETQYF.

In its sample, this clone was seen once. This rearrangement joins TRBV11-2 to TRBJ2-7, with D possibly being TRBD1 or TRBD2 (5 bases each). CDR1 SGHAT and CDR2 FQNNGV come from the germline V gene. V was trimmed by 4 bases and J by 3 bases, leaving 10 bases between them. CDR3 length: 13 amino acids. The CDR3 DNA is TGTGCCAGCAGCTCGGGGCAGCACTACGAGCAGTACTTC. It is translated as CASSSGQHYEQYF. The whole variable domain, remainder taken from reference TRBV11-2 and TRBJ2-7, is EAGVAQSPRYKIIEKRQSVAFWCNPISGHATLYWYQQILGQGPKLLIQFQNNGVVDDSQLPKDRFSAERLKGVDSTLKIQPAKLEDSAVYLCASSSGQHYEQYFGPGTRLTVT.